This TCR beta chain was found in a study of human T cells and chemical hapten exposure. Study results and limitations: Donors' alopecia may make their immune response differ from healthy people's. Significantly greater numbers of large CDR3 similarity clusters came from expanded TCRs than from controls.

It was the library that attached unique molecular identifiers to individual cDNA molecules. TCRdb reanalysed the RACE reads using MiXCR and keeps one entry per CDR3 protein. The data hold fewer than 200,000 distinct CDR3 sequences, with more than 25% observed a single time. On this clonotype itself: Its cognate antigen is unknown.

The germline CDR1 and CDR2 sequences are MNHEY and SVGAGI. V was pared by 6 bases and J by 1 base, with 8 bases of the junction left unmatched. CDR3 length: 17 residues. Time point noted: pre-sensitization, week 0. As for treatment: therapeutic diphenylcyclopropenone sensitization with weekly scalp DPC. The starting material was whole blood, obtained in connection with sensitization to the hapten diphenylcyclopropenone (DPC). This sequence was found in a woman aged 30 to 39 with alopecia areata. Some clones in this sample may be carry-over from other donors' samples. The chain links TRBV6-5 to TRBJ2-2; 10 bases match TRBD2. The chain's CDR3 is CASRPPGLALNTGELFF. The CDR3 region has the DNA TGTGCCAGCAGACCTCCGGGACTAGCGCTGAACACCGGGGAGCTGTTTTTT.